This T cell receptor (beta chain) stems from a study of blood T cell repertoires in COVID-19. Study at large: Samples of COVID-19 (acute and convalescent) were obtained from the United States, Italy and Spain. T cells, B-cell-depleted T cells, or PBMCs provided the cDNA or gDNA that served as material.

The germline CDR1 and CDR2 sequences are SGHAT and FQDESV (reference sequence). J lost 7 bases, V lost 1 base, and 6 bases had no gene match. The length of the CDR3 is 15 residues. How the authors handled the data: From reference gene primer amplification, estimates of nucleated cell counts were derived. The assay was immunoSEQ multiplex PCR, and TCRdb's table has in-frame clones only and misses some. V, J and clone size were drawn from that table, and D and trimming were deduced from the DNA. The sample lists approximately 150,000 clones; around four fifths were seen once. The chain carries TRBV11-1 and TRBJ1-4; 7 bases are shared with TRBD1. Sequencing input: peripheral blood. This receptor was identified in a human donor in a cohort sampled during active COVID-19. CDR3: CASSLDRGPSEKLFF. For the CDR3, the DNA is TGTGCCAGCAGCTTAGACAGGGGCCCCTCTGAAAAACTGTTTTTT.